The 26 T cell receptor beta chains below all came from one sample that was sequenced in a study of tumor-infiltrating lymphocytes in oesophageal squamous cell carcinoma. TCRdb fed the PCR reads into MiXCR, producing one record per CDR3 protein. The sample holds 10,000 to 12,000 distinct CDR3 sequences, approximately 58% seen once. The specimen was esophageal tumor tissue. Receptors were obtained from a female donor with esophageal squamous cell carcinoma.

This clonotype was recorded a few times. A much larger clone lies a single base off, so this may be a read error. The chain's CDR3 is CAAGDGPSEQYF. The DNA for the CDR3 is TGTGCCGCAGGGGATGGGCCTAGTGAGCAGTACTTC. The rearrangement links TRBV7-6 to TRBJ2-5, with D possibly matching TRBD1 (6 bases). The CDR3 covers 12 residues. Trimming removed 11 bases from V and 11 bases from J, with 21 bases in between. Germline values: CDR1 SGHVS, CDR2 FNYEAQ.

The rearrangement links TRBV7-2 to TRBJ2-1; tentative D call: TRBD1 (6 bases). The DNA end is more similar to TRBJ2-7, so the J call may be wrong. Per the germline V gene, CDR1 is SGHTA and CDR2 is FQGNSA. The CDR3 consists of 15 residues. DNA for the CDR3: TGTGCCAGCAGCTTAACCGGGACACCGTACTACGAGCAGTACTTC. Protein: CASSLTGTPYYEQYF.

The chain has TRBV10-2 and TRBJ1-1; 7 positions match TRBD1. The DNA end favors TRBJ2-1, so the J call may be wrong. CDR1 and CDR2 from the germline V gene are WSHSY and SAAADI. The CDR3 runs 13 residues. CDR3 protein: CASWTGPYNEQFF. CDR3 DNA: TGCGCCAGCTGGACAGGCCCCTACAATGAGCAGTTCTTC.

The chain is built from TRBV25-1 and TRBJ1-1; D assignment may be TRBD1 or TRBD2 (5 bases each). The J call may be faulty, since TRBJ2-7 better matches the DNA end. The CDR3 spans 15 residues. Germline V gene sequence: CDR1 MGHDK, CDR2 SYGVNS. The CDR3 is CASSSRDPLYNEQYF. The CDR3 nucleotides read TGTGCCAGCAGTTCCCGGGACCCCCTCTACAATGAGCAGTACTTC.

The rearrangement uses TRBV6-1 and TRBJ2-1, with TRBD2 matching over 8 bases. The DNA end is more similar to TRBJ2-7, so the J call may be wrong. Germline CDR1 MNHNS, CDR2 SASEGT. This CDR3 spans 12 amino acids. CDR3 region: CAGGTRAYEQYF. Here the CDR3 DNA reads TGTGCCGGCGGGACTAGAGCCTACGAGCAGTACTTC.

This chain uses TRBV5-1 with TRBJ1-4; D uncertain. The CDR3 length is 14 residues. The V and J ends lost 1 base and 2 bases respectively, with 6 bases between them. The germline gives CDR1 SGHRS, CDR2 YFSETQ. The CDR3 reads CASSLSGTNEKLFF. The CDR3 DNA reads TGCGCCAGCAGCTTGTCGGGGACTAATGAAAAACTGTTTTTT.

This clonotype was detected many times. The genes are TRBV5-5 and TRBJ1-1; D is unresolved. From germline, CDR1 is SGHKS and CDR2 YYEKEE (reference sequence). Trimming pared 2 bases from V and 5 bases from J, leaving 13 bases between. The CDR3 is made up of 14 amino acids. CDR3 in DNA: TGTGCCAGCAGCTTTGGAGTAGTAGGGACTGAAGCTTTCTTT. Translating it yields CASSFGVVGTEAFF.

This clonotype has only a few counts. This rearrangement joins TRBV7-2 to TRBJ2-3, with TRBD1 identical over 8 bases. The closer fit of TRBJ2-7 to the DNA end suggests the J call may be wrong. Per the germline V gene, CDR1 is SGHTA and CDR2 is FQGNSA. The length of the CDR3 is 14 residues. CDR3 in amino acids: CASSSGGSSYEQYF. The CDR3 bases are TGTGCCAGCAGCTCAGGGGGCAGCTCCTACGAGCAGTACTTC.

The chain is built from TRBV7-6 and TRBJ2-7; 8 bases are a match to TRBD1. The J call could be wrong; TRBJ2-1 is a better fit for the DNA end. This CDR3 spans 14 amino acids. Germline loops: CDR1 SGHVS, CDR2 FNYEAQ. The CDR3, as DNA: TGTGCCAGCACCGCGGACAGGGACTACAATGAGCAGTTCTTC. Protein: CASTADRDYNEQFF.

This clonotype was counted a single time. The chain recombines TRBV11-2 with TRBJ2-1; 9 positions match TRBD2. CDR1 is SGHAT and CDR2 is FQNNGV in the germline V gene. The CDR3 is 14 amino acids. V gave up 5 bases and J gave up 5 bases; unmatched junction bases: 4. DNA for the CDR3: TGTGCCAGCAGCCGACCTAGCGGGAACAATGAGCAGTTCTTC. Protein: CASSRPSGNNEQFF.

The DNA of the CDR3 is TGTGCCAGCAGCGGGGGGGCCTCTCGAGAGACCCAGTACTTC. Protein sequence: CASSGGASRETQYF. This chain uses TRBV7-3 with TRBJ2-3, with D maybe TRBD2 (7 bases). The J call may be faulty, since TRBJ2-5 better matches the DNA end. This CDR3 is 14 amino acids long. The V gene's germline CDR1 is SGHTA and CDR2 FQGTGA.

This clonotype was picked up a small number of times. The chain recombines TRBV7-8 with TRBJ2-1, with unresolved D. This CDR3 comprises 15 residues. Germline CDR1 is SGHVS and CDR2 is FQNEAQ. Trimming stripped 5 bases from V and 0 bases from J, with 11 bases between. The CDR3 sequence is CASSNTRVSYNEQFF. The CDR3 nucleotides read TGTGCCAGCAGCAACACTCGCGTCTCCTACAATGAGCAGTTCTTC.

This chain joins TRBV7-1 and TRBJ2-3, with 9 bases that match TRBD2. TRBV7-1 is flagged as an ORF with uncertain function. This CDR3 has 18 residues. The V segment lost 3 bases and the J segment 0 bases; nucleotides outside the gene matches: 10. The CDR3, as DNA: TGTGCCAGCAGCTCTCCAGCGGGAGGAGGGGATAGCACAGATACGCAGTATTTT. It yields the protein CASSSPAGGGDSTDTQYF.

V usage is TRBV6-1 and J usage is TRBJ2-1, with D possibly being TRBD2 (7 bases). The CDR3 length is 13 residues. Looked up from germline, CDR1 is MNHNS and CDR2 is SASEGT. Trimming removed 10 bases at V and 4 bases at J, with 14 bases between. The CDR3 loop is CATYGGLYNEQFF. CDR3 DNA sequence: TGTGCCACCTACGGGGGGCTGTACAATGAGCAGTTCTTC.

This clonotype was picked up one time. This sequence joins TRBV6-8 and TRBJ2-7; 11 nucleotides agree with TRBD1. Near its end, the DNA agrees better with TRBJ2-5, so the J call may be wrong. Germline V gives CDR1 MNHGY, CDR2 SAAAGT. This CDR3 region has 15 residues. The CDR3 DNA is TGTGCCAGCAGTACGGGACAGGGGGTTGCGGAGACCCAGTACTTC. Amino acid sequence: CASSTGQGVAETQYF.

This clonotype was seen a few times. The V call is TRBV7-2, the J call TRBJ2-7; D possibly matches TRBD1 or TRBD2 (5 bases each). The J call is in doubt because the DNA end fits TRBJ2-5 better. The CDR3 loop spans 14 amino acids. Germline CDR1 is SGHTA and CDR2 is FQGNSA. The CDR3 nucleotides read TGTGCCAGCAGCTTCCGGGACCGCCAAGAGACCCAGTACTTC. This codes for CASSFRDRQETQYF.

About this clonotype: The junction shows a germline mismatch at one end, possibly a read error. This chain uses TRBV7-6 with TRBJ2-1, with 14 bases fitting TRBD2. The length of the CDR3 is 18 residues. Germline V lookup: CDR1 SGHVS, CDR2 FNYEAQ. The CDR3: CASSLVRTSGGLYNEQFF. CDR3 nucleotide sequence: TGTGCTAGCAGCTTAGTAAGGACTAGCGGGGGGCTTTACAATGAGCAGTTCTTC. Variable domain in full (rest from reference TRBV7-6 and TRBJ2-1): GAGVSQSPRYKVTKRGQDVALRCDPISGHVSLYWYRQALGQGPEFLTYFNYEAQQDKSGLPNDRFSAERPEGSISTLTIQRTEQRDSAMYRCASSLVRTSGGLYNEQFFGPGTRLTVL.

This CDR3 reads CASSLGSGEDTQYF. CDR3 bases: TGTGCCAGCAGCTTAGGTAGTGGGGAAGATACGCAGTATTTT. The V call is TRBV7-6, the J call TRBJ2-3; D gene ambiguous. This CDR3 is 14 amino acids long. Trimming took off 1 base at V and 5 bases at J, with 10 bases between the two ends. The V gene's germline CDR1 is SGHVS and CDR2 FNYEAQ.

This clonotype was detected only once. The chain couples TRBV7-2 to TRBJ2-4; D is unclear. The J call is uncertain, as TRBJ2-7 better fits the DNA end. The CDR3 totals 13 residues. Germline lookup yields CDR1 SGHTA and CDR2 FQGNSA. The DNA for the CDR3 is TGTGCCAGCAGCTTATCCCTAGACTACGAGCAGTACTTC. Translating it yields CASSLSLDYEQYF.

The chain links TRBV7-2 to TRBJ2-4; 10 bases align to TRBD1. The J call may be in error: the DNA end matches TRBJ2-5 better. CDR1 and CDR2 from the germline V gene are SGHTA and FQGNSA. The CDR3 length is 15 residues. In DNA form, the CDR3 reads TGTGCCAGCAGCCGCTCCAGGACAGGGGGACAGACCCAGTACTTC. Protein sequence: CASSRSRTGGQTQYF.

V is TRBV6-1 and J is TRBJ2-4; TRBD2 matches at 14 bases. The J call may be mistaken, given a closer DNA end match to TRBJ2-7. This CDR3 comprises 16 residues. Germline values: CDR1 MNHNS, CDR2 SASEGT. Here the CDR3 reads CASSPSGTSGRYEQYF. As DNA, the CDR3 is TGTGCCAGCAGCCCCTCCGGGACTAGCGGGAGATACGAGCAGTACTTC.

CDR3 in amino acids: CASSLFAETQYF. The CDR3 region has the DNA TGTGCCAGCAGTTTATTTGCGGAGACCCAGTACTTC. The chain is built from TRBV12-3 or TRBV12-4 and TRBJ2-3; no reliable D call. The DNA end is more similar to TRBJ2-5, so the J call may be wrong. The CDR3 is 12 residues long.

This clonotype has a handful of counts. CDR3 sequence reads: CASSLGPRWADYGYTF. The CDR3 DNA reads TGTGCCAGCAGCTTGGGCCCCCGTTGGGCAGACTATGGCTACACCTTC. V and J are TRBV7-6 and TRBJ2-7; unclear D gene. The J call is doubtful: the DNA matches TRBJ1-2 better. The CDR3 covers 16 residues. The germline V gene has CDR1 SGHVS and CDR2 FNYEAQ.

This sequence joins TRBV3-1 and TRBJ2-4, with 14 bases aligning to TRBD2. The J call may be mistaken, given a closer DNA end match to TRBJ2-1. The germline gives CDR1 LGHDT, CDR2 YNNKEL (reference sequence). The CDR3 has 16 amino acids. This chain's CDR3 is CASSGLAGGRDNEQFF. The CDR3 nucleotides read TGTGCCAGCAGCGGACTAGCGGGAGGCCGAGACAATGAGCAGTTCTTC.

CDR3 loop: CASSPLGIHYEQYF. As DNA, the CDR3 is TGTGCCAGCAGCCCCCTGGGTATCCACTACGAGCAGTACTTC. The chain joins TRBV7-2 to TRBJ2-6; no definite D call. The end of the DNA fits TRBJ2-7 better, so the J call may be wrong. This CDR3 is 14 amino acids long. Germline values: CDR1 SGHTA, CDR2 FQGNSA.

Comment on this clonotype: The junction and the germline gene differ at one end; a read error may be behind it. The chain combines TRBV7-2 with TRBJ1-2; D not certain. CDR3 length: 8 amino acids. Germline-derived CDR1 and CDR2 are SGHTA and FQGNSA. The DNA for the CDR3 is TGTGCCAGCAGCTTCCCGGCCTTC. This translates into CASSFPAF. Full variable domain (remainder filled in from reference TRBV7-2 and TRBJ1-2): GAGVSQSPSNKVTEKGKDVELRCDPISGHTALYWYRQSLGQGLEFLIYFQGNSAPDKSGLPSDRFSAERTGGSVSTLTIQRTQQEDSAVYLCASSFPAFGSGTRLTVV.